One and the same sample provided the 32 T cell receptor beta chains below, sequenced in a study of cytomegalovirus exposure and HLA in healthy donors. The PCR contained 60 Vbeta and 13 Jbeta primers. Libraries were prepared by immunoSEQ multiplex PCR; TCRdb keeps only in-frame clonotypes and omits some of them. The sample lists some 160,000 clones; about 84% were seen once. The sample consisted of PBMCs. The receptors were gathered from a man aged 50 to 59 in good health and CMV-seropositive.

V usage is TRBV29-1 and J usage is TRBJ1-1, with 9 bases that match TRBD1. V gave up 8 bases and J gave up 1 base; unmatched junction bases: 8. The CDR3 has 14 amino acids. The V gene's germline CDR1 is SQVTM and CDR2 ANQGSEA. The CDR3 reads CSIRDRATNTEAFF. The CDR3 DNA sequence: TGCAGCATTAGGGACAGGGCAACGAACACTGAAGCTTTCTTT.

V gene TRBV5-1 combines with J gene TRBJ2-2, with TRBD2 matching 11 bases. This CDR3 comprises 15 residues. V lost 4 bases, J lost 7 bases, and 6 bases stayed unmatched. The germline CDR1 and CDR2 sequences are SGHRS and YFSETQ. CDR3 region: CASSAGLAEGGELFF. The CDR3 coding sequence is TGCGCCAGCAGCGCGGGACTAGCGGAGGGCGGGGAGCTGTTTTTT.

The chain has TRBV6-5 and TRBJ1-1; D gene unclear. Germline assignment: CDR1 MNHEY and CDR2 SVGAGI. CDR3 size: 13 residues. V was shortened by 6 bases and J by 3 bases, with 11 bases between the two germline ends. The CDR3, as DNA: TGTGCCAGCAGGACACCGTGGGACACTGAAGCTTTCTTT. Its translation is CASRTPWDTEAFF.

The genes are TRBV7-2 and TRBJ2-3, with D uncertain. V gave up 3 bases and J gave up 3 bases, with 13 bases separating them. Germline loops: CDR1 SGHTA, CDR2 FQGNSA. The CDR3 is made up of 15 amino acids. CDR3 DNA sequence: TGTGCCAGCAGCTTCTACGAGTCTAGGACAGATACGCAGTATTTT. It yields the protein CASSFYESRTDTQYF. Variable domain in full (rest from reference TRBV7-2 and TRBJ2-3): GAGVSQSPSNKVTEKGKDVELRCDPISGHTALYWYRQSLGQGLEFLIYFQGNSAPDKSGLPSDRFSAERTGGSVSTLTIQRTQQEDSAVYLCASSFYESRTDTQYFGPGTRLTVL.

This rearrangement joins TRBV21-1 to TRBJ1-1; the table gives TRBD1 as D, unverified against the DNA. TRBV21-1 is deemed a pseudogene. The CDR3 sequence is 14 residues long. CDR3 coding DNA: TGTGCCAGCAGCAAAGTGGGCACCGGTGAGGAAGCTTTCTTT. Amino acid sequence: CASSKVGTGEEAFF.

J is TRBJ2-2 and V is TRBV5-1; 8 bases align to TRBD2. Germline values: CDR1 SGHRS, CDR2 YFSETQ. The CDR3 spans 15 residues. The V gene end was trimmed by 0 bases and the J gene end by 6 bases; junction bases not matched to a gene: 4. The CDR3 protein is CASSLVSGAPGELFF. The DNA of the CDR3 is TGCGCCAGCAGCTTGGTTAGCGGGGCCCCCGGGGAGCTGTTTTTT.

Only a few counts were recorded for this clone. CDR3 in amino acids: CASSYRLAGKDEQFF. The CDR3 bases are TGTGCCAGCAGTTATCGCCTAGCGGGAAAGGATGAGCAGTTCTTC. This chain connects TRBV6-5 to TRBJ2-1, with TRBD2 identical over 9 bases. V lost 3 bases to trimming and J lost 8 bases; unmatched junction nucleotides: 8. Germline V gives CDR1 MNHEY, CDR2 SVGAGI. This CDR3 region has 15 residues.

V usage is TRBV18 and J usage is TRBJ2-3; TRBD1 might be the D (6 bases). The length of the CDR3 is 16 residues. V was clipped by 3 bases and J by 5 bases, with 18 bases between them. The germline CDR1 and CDR2 sequences are KGHSH and LQKENI. The CDR3 DNA reads TGTGCCAGCTCACCCCGCAGGGGAAGTCGTGGAGATACGCAGTATTTT. Its protein product is CASSPRRGSRGDTQYF. The full variable domain, its missing parts supplied by reference TRBV18 and TRBJ2-3, is NAGVMQNPRHLVRRRGQEARLRCSPMKGHSHVYWYRQLPEEGLKFMVYLQKENIIDESGMPKERFSAEFPKEGPSILRIQQVVRGDSAAYFCASSPRRGSRGDTQYFGPGTRLTVL.

This clone turned up a few times. This rearrangement joins TRBV4-3 to TRBJ1-5, with D possibly TRBD1 on 5 matching bases. Trimming cost V 1 base and J 7 bases, with 14 bases left between them. The CDR3 spans 15 residues. Germline V gene sequence: CDR1 LGHNA, CDR2 YSLEER. For the CDR3, the DNA is TGCGCCAGCAGCCAAGTGGTAGGGGCACGGCAGCCCCAGCATTTT. As protein: CASSQVVGARQPQHF.

The gene calls are TRBV19 and TRBJ1-5; D is uncertain. CDR3 length: 14 residues. Germline CDR1 reads LNHDA; CDR2 reads SQIVND (reference sequence). V lost 9 bases, J lost 5 bases, and 17 bases lay in between. The CDR3: CASTGRAPYQPQHF. In DNA form, the CDR3 reads TGTGCCAGCACGGGGAGGGCCCCCTATCAGCCCCAGCATTTT. Full variable domain (outside the CDR3, taken from reference TRBV19 and TRBJ1-5): DGGITQSPKYLFRKEGQNVTLSCEQNLNHDAMYWYRQDPGQGLRLIYYSQIVNDFQKGDIAEGYSVSREKKESFPLTVTSAQKNPTAFYLCASTGRAPYQPQHFGDGTRLSIL.

The gene calls are TRBV6-4 and TRBJ2-1, with TRBD2 matching over 7 bases. The germline CDR1 and CDR2 sequences are MRHNA and SNTAGT. CDR3 length equals 14 residues. Losses at the gene ends were 5 bases for V and 5 bases for J; bases not matched to a gene: 6. CDR3 nucleotides: TGTGCCAGCAGTATGGGGGGGGAAAACAATGAGCAGTTCTTC. Amino acid sequence: CASSMGGENNEQFF.

The genes are TRBV9 and TRBJ2-7; 12 nucleotides align to TRBD1. Germline values: CDR1 SGDLS, CDR2 YYNGEE. CDR3 length equals 12 residues. V dropped 8 bases and J dropped 7; count of bases not matched to a gene: 4. Here the CDR3 reads CASGTGGLEQYF. In DNA, the CDR3 is TGTGCCAGTGGGACAGGGGGCTTAGAGCAGTACTTC.

The V gene is TRBV5-1, the J gene TRBJ1-2; D unresolved. Germline V lookup: CDR1 SGHRS, CDR2 YFSETQ. This CDR3 has 12 amino acids. V was clipped by 1 base and J by 7 bases, with 8 bases between them. The CDR3 region is CASSLTLSGYTF. In DNA, the CDR3 is TGCGCCAGCAGCTTGACCCTATCTGGCTACACCTTC.

This rearrangement joins TRBV2 to TRBJ2-3; 10 bases are a match to TRBD2. Unmatched junction bases numbered 2, after V lost 6 bases and J lost 2 bases. This CDR3 has 14 amino acids. Germline V CDR1 and CDR2: SNHLY, FYNNEI. For the CDR3, the DNA is TGTGCCAGCAGGAGCGGGGGGGCCACAGATACGCAGTATTTT. It codes for CASRSGGATDTQYF.

The chain couples TRBV6-1 to TRBJ2-1; perhaps TRBD2 as D (6 bases). The germline CDR1 and CDR2 sequences are MNHNS and SASEGT. Between the trimmed V and J ends, which lost 2 bases and 6 bases, there was a span of 14 bases. The CDR3 runs 15 residues. CDR3 in DNA: TGTGCCAGCAGTGAATACGGGACTCCCAGCAATGAGCAGTTCTTC. This translates into CASSEYGTPSNEQFF.

The chain has TRBV9 and TRBJ1-5, with 7 bases matching TRBD1. The germline V gene has CDR1 SGDLS and CDR2 YYNGEE. The length of the CDR3 is 15 residues. V trimming: 6 bases; J trimming: 4 bases; junction bases outside the gene matches: 10. For the CDR3, the DNA is TGTGCCAGCACCCCAGACGGGACAGCTAATCAGCCCCAGCATTTT. Amino acids: CASTPDGTANQPQHF. Combining the CDR3 with reference TRBV9 and TRBJ1-5 gives the whole variable domain DSGVTQTPKHLITATGQRVTLRCSPRSGDLSVYWYQQSLDQGLQFLIQYYNGEERAKGNILERFSAQQFPDLHSELNLSSLELGDSALYFCASTPDGTANQPQHFGDGTRLSIL.

The chain couples TRBV5-1 to TRBJ2-7; D is perhaps TRBD1 (5 bases). Per the germline V gene, CDR1 is SGHRS and CDR2 is YFSETQ. Deletions cut 3 bases from V and 3 bases from J, with 10 bases between. CDR3 length equals 13 residues. CDR3 DNA: TGCGCCAGCAGCTCGGGCGACAGCTACGAGCAGTACTTC. This encodes CASSSGDSYEQYF.

The chain uses TRBV6-6 and TRBJ1-5; the D gene is possibly TRBD1 (5 bases). Germline values: CDR1 MNHNY, CDR2 SVGAGI (reference sequence). CDR3 length equals 11 residues. Deletions cut 6 bases from V and 8 bases from J, with 8 bases between. CDR3 coding DNA: TGTGCCAGCAGGAAACAGGAGCCCCAGCATTTT. Its translation is CASRKQEPQHF.

V and J are TRBV6-5 and TRBJ2-5; weak D call: TRBD1 (6 bases). The CDR3 extends over 13 amino acids. Trimming stripped 2 bases from V and 4 bases from J, with 8 bases between. Germline assignment: CDR1 MNHEY and CDR2 SVGAGI. CDR3 coding DNA: TGTGCCAGCAGTTACCTGACAGGAGAGACCCAGTACTTC. Encoded protein: CASSYLTGETQYF.

CDR3 sequence reads: CASRTAGGSGNTIYF. The CDR3 DNA is TGTGCCAGCAGGACCGCAGGGGGCTCTGGAAACACCATATATTTT. V gene TRBV6-6 combines with J gene TRBJ1-3; 7 positions agree with TRBD1. The CDR3 loop spans 15 amino acids. V lost 6 bases to trimming and J lost 0 bases; unmatched junction nucleotides: 5. Germline loops: CDR1 MNHNY, CDR2 SVGAGI (reference sequence).

This clone has more than one count but fewer than ten. The chain is built from TRBV5-1 and TRBJ2-3; the D gene is possibly TRBD2 (5 bases). This CDR3 spans 17 amino acids. The V end lost 5 bases, the J end lost 2 bases, and 21 bases lay between the germline ends. Germline CDR1 SGHRS, CDR2 YFSETQ. The CDR3 is CASRKLGVSLFTDTQYF. CDR3 DNA: TGCGCCAGCAGGAAACTCGGGGTTTCCTTGTTCACAGATACGCAGTATTTT.

The V call is TRBV7-2, the J call TRBJ2-3; 7 bases fit TRBD2. CDR1 is SGHTA and CDR2 is FQGNSA in the germline V gene. CDR3 length equals 13 residues. Trimming removed 2 bases from V and 9 bases from J; junction bases left unmatched: 5. The CDR3 nucleotides are TGTGCCAGCAGCTTAAGCGTCGGGGGGACGCAGTATTTT. Its protein is CASSLSVGGTQYF.

The chain recombines TRBV19 with TRBJ1-5; a weak D match, TRBD1 (5 bases). Looked up from germline, CDR1 is LNHDA and CDR2 is SQIVND (reference sequence). This CDR3 is built from 17 residues. The V and J ends lost 5 bases and 7 bases respectively, with 24 bases between them. The CDR3 spells CASSSRKRDLKGQPQHF. CDR3 coding DNA: TGTGCCAGTAGTTCAAGAAAAAGGGATCTTAAGGGGCAGCCCCAGCATTTT.

The chain's CDR3 is CASSLPSGLTDTQYF. CDR3 DNA sequence: TGTGCCAGCAGTTTACCTAGCGGTCTCACAGATACGCAGTATTTT. This chain uses TRBV28 with TRBJ2-3; 7 positions match TRBD2. CDR3 length equals 15 residues. Germline-derived CDR1 and CDR2 are MDHEN and SYDVKM. V dropped 2 bases and J dropped 2; count of bases not matched to a gene: 4.

The table lists this clone with a few counts. The chain couples TRBV5-5 to TRBJ2-5; TRBD2 matches 10 bases. The CDR3 spans 14 residues. Germline assignment: CDR1 SGHKS and CDR2 YYEKEE (reference sequence). V lost 2 bases and J lost 5; bases outside the gene matches: 3. CDR3 coding DNA: TGTGCCAGCAGCTTAGCTAGCGGGGGTGAGACCCAGTACTTC. As protein: CASSLASGGETQYF.

The table lists this clone with a few counts. This chain joins TRBV18 and TRBJ2-5; D is undetermined. CDR1 is KGHSH, CDR2 LQKENI, per germline. Trimming removed 0 bases from V and 1 base from J, with 6 bases in between. This CDR3 contains 14 residues. The CDR3 protein is CASSPPASQETQYF. The CDR3 bases are TGTGCCAGCTCACCACCGGCCAGCCAAGAGACCCAGTACTTC.

The chain uses TRBV5-1 and TRBJ1-3; D ambiguous. This CDR3 contains 13 residues. Germline V gene lookup returns CDR1 SGHRS and CDR2 YFSETQ. V lost 4 bases and J 2 bases, leaving 7 bases between the germline ends. In DNA form, the CDR3 reads TGCGCCAGCAGCCCGAGTACTGGAAACACCATATATTTT. Translation gives CASSPSTGNTIYF.

V gene TRBV5-1 combines with J gene TRBJ2-1; 9 nucleotides match TRBD1. The CDR3 length is 15 residues. V lost 1 base to trimming and J lost 6 bases; unmatched junction nucleotides: 5. Per the germline V gene, CDR1 is SGHRS and CDR2 is YFSETQ. The CDR3 sequence: CASSLWTGVVNEQFF. DNA for the CDR3: TGCGCCAGCAGCTTGTGGACAGGGGTGGTCAATGAGCAGTTCTTC.

This clone showed up just a few times. This rearrangement joins TRBV18 to TRBJ1-2; D gene unclear. The germline CDR1 and CDR2 sequences are KGHSH and LQKENI. V dropped 6 bases and J dropped 7 bases, with 24 bases sitting between them. The CDR3 totals 16 residues. The DNA for the CDR3 is TGTGCCAGCTCCCCCCCTGGGAGGGAAGGTCACAGTGGCTACACCTTC. Its protein product is CASSPPGREGHSGYTF.

V usage is TRBV11-2 and J usage is TRBJ1-1; TRBD1 matches at 8 bases. Germline V gives CDR1 SGHAT, CDR2 FQNNGV. The CDR3 sequence is 16 residues long. Trimming at V came to 4 bases and at J to 5 bases, leaving 12 bases not matched to a gene. CDR3 DNA: TGTGCCAGCAGCTACCTCAGGGGGCGATCAGGTACTGAAGCTTTCTTT. Translating it yields CASSYLRGRSGTEAFF.

The rearrangement uses TRBV25-1 and TRBJ2-7, with 7 nucleotides matching TRBD2. V lost 10 bases, J lost 3 bases, and 15 bases stayed unmatched. CDR1 is MGHDK, CDR2 SYGVNS, per germline. This CDR3 region has 15 residues. The CDR3, as DNA: TGTGCCACCAAGCCACGATGGGGGGGGGTCTACGAGCAGTACTTC. Protein sequence: CATKPRWGGVYEQYF.

The CDR3 DNA is TGTGCCAGCAGCCCGGGGATCGCCTGGGAAAAACTGTTTTTT. Protein sequence: CASSPGIAWEKLFF. V gene TRBV6-5 combines with J gene TRBJ1-4; D not resolved. CDR3 length: 14 residues. Trimming took 6 bases from V and 8 from J, leaving 16 bases between them. Germline V gene lookup returns CDR1 MNHEY and CDR2 SVGAGI.